The 3 T cell receptor beta chains reported below all come from one sample, sequenced in a study of T cells in Graves' hyperthyroidism and ophthalmopathy. Amplification of TCR beta CDR3 regions used RNA as the template. A set of HTBI primers served as the primers for a first-round RT-PCR of the TCR CDR3. TCRdb reprocessed the multiplex PCR reads via MiXCR and lists one record per CDR3 protein. The sample has about 500,000 distinct CDR3 sequences, roughly a sixth seen once. Source material: blood. The source is a woman aged 18-29 years with Graves' hyperthyroidism.

In its sample, this clonotype was seen a few times. V usage is TRBV4-1 and J usage is TRBJ2-7; D is ambiguous. The V end lost 3 bases, the J end lost 5 bases, and 5 bases lay between the germline ends. Per the germline V gene, CDR1 is MGHRA and CDR2 is YSYEKL. The CDR3 is 11 residues long. The CDR3 DNA follows: TGCGCCAGCAGCCACAGAAACGAGCAGTACTTC. Protein product: CASSHRNEQYF.

This clonotype was counted ten times or more. The gene calls are TRBV5-4 and TRBJ2-1; no firm D call. Trimming took off 4 bases at V and 6 bases at J, with 11 bases between the two ends. CDR3 length equals 13 residues. Germline V lookup: CDR1 SGHNT, CDR2 YYREEE (reference sequence). The CDR3 is CASSPGPLNEQFF. In DNA, the CDR3 is TGTGCCAGCAGCCCCGGACCGCTCAATGAGCAGTTCTTC.

This clonotype has more than one count but fewer than ten. V is TRBV12-3 or TRBV12-4 and J is TRBJ2-2; D might be TRBD1 (5 bases). The length of the CDR3 is 15 residues. V was shortened by 8 bases and J by 4 bases, with 17 bases between the two germline ends. This CDR3 is CASSGTRRGTGELFF. Written as DNA, the CDR3 is TGTGCCAGCTCCGGAACAAGAAGGGGCACCGGGGAGCTGTTTTTT.